This T cell receptor beta chain was recorded in a study of blood T cell repertoires in COVID-19 (dated by TCRdb to 2018 to 2020). Concerning the study at large: Collaborator samples came from the United States, Italy and Spain and covered acute and convalescent phases of COVID-19. The material from the prospective study consisted of cDNA or gDNA derived from T cells, B-cell-depleted T cells, or PBMCs. Subjects who had been exposed to COVID-19, were actively infected with it, or had recovered from it provided the deeply sampled blood TCRbeta repertoires that made up the dataset. The repertoires were released in a freely available public database meant as a resource for research on the immune response to SARS-CoV-2. Samples were obtained from the ongoing ImmuneRACE study (first 160 participants) and from about 1,300 subjects provided by 6 global collaborators. A de-identified subject ID, COVID-19 status, age in years and sex were almost always included in the sample metadata. Where HLA class I and class II types were available, the types were taken from metadata supplied by the sample provider, not from assay-based typing. General findings and caveats noted by the study authors: Clinical and demographic metadata were provided uncurated, with the amount varying by source and participant.

One collaborating source in Seattle enrolled patients during active infection and followed them longitudinally through the course of disease. Each collaborating institution followed its own protocols to collect whole blood in K2EDTA tubes. For TCRbeta analysis, collaborators shipped samples as frozen whole blood, isolated PBMCs, or DNA extracted from either of those sample types. V loses 5 bases of germline sequence and J loses 10 bases, and the interval between the two ends is 20 bases. Based on the germline V gene, the CDR1 and CDR2 sequences are SNHLY and FYNNEI. From the cysteine up to the phenylalanine, the CDR3 has a length of 14 residues. Just the 42-base CDR3 DNA is kept, in frame starting at base 1. The table lists this clone with a count of one. What antigen it recognizes has not been identified. The record has no base qualities; no much larger clone is one base away. The immunoSEQ Assay, a bias-controlled multiplex PCR, was used to amplify TCRbeta CDR3 regions from genomic DNA. Processing in the source paper ran as follows. The number of nucleated cells in each sample was estimated by amplification of reference gene primers within the assay. To quantify the absolute abundance of each unique TCRbeta CDR3 rearrangement, sequence reads were collapsed and filtered. For each sample, productive Simpson clonality was calculated by taking the square root of Simpson's diversity index across productive rearrangements. TCRdb retrieved this table from immuneACCESS and kept in-frame rearrangements only. Not all clones are present; in checked studies, unresolved V genes account for under half, and no reason is known for the remainder. V, J and clone size reflect that table, while D and trimming were determined from the DNA. The sample contains 200,000 to 300,000 clones, approximately 86% of them found a single time. More than 4.5% of the sample belongs to the ten largest clones.

The sequenced sample consisted of peripheral blood. This sequence was found in a woman aged 60-75 years with COVID-19, enrolled during active disease. Here the chain combines TRBV2 and TRBJ1-1, with the D gene too uncertain to name. CDR3 region: CASSNNDLSLGAFF. The DNA sequence follows: TGTGCCAGCAGTAATAACGACTTATCTCTTGGAGCTTTCTTT. The entire variable domain, with the stretches around the CDR3 drawn from the reference TRBV2 and TRBJ1-1 proteins, is EPEVTQTPSHQVTQMGQEVILRCVPISNHLYFYWYRQILGQKVEFLVSFYNNEISEKSEIFDDQFSVERPDGSNFTLKIRSTKLEDSAMYFCASSNNDLSLGAFFGQGTRLTVV.